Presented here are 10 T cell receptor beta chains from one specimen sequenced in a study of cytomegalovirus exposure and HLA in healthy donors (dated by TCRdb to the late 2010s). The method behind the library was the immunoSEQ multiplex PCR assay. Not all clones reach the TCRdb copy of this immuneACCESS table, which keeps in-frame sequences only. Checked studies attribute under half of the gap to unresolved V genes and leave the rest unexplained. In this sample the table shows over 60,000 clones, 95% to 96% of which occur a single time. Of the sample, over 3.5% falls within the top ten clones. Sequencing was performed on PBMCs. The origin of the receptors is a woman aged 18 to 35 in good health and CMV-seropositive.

For the CDR3, the DNA is TGCGCCAGCAGATATACTAATCGACTAGCATATGAGCAGTTCTTC. Translating gives CASRYTNRLAYEQFF. This chain connects TRBV23-1 to TRBJ2-1; 7 nucleotides line up with TRBD2. TRBV23-1 is reported as an ORF; its role is uncertain. The CDR3 length is 15 residues. Trimming removed 6 bases from V and 8 bases from J; junction bases left unmatched: 13.

CDR3 sequence: CASSQGMGQGYADTQYF. The DNA of the CDR3 is TGCGCCAGCAGCCAAGGTATGGGACAGGGCTACGCAGATACGCAGTATTTT. The gene calls are TRBV4-1 and TRBJ2-3, with 9 bases aligning to TRBD1. The germline V gene has CDR1 MGHRA and CDR2 YSYEKL. V was clipped by 1 base and J by 4 bases; unmatched bases: 9. This CDR3 is built from 17 residues.

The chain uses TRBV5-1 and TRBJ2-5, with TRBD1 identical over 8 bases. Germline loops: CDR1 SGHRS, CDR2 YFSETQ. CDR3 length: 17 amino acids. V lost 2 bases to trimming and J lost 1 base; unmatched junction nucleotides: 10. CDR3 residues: CASSFPLGQVLQETQYF. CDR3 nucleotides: TGCGCCAGCAGCTTCCCACTGGGACAGGTCCTCCAAGAGACCCAGTACTTC. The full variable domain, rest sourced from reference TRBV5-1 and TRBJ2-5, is KAGVTQTPRYLIKTRGQQVTLSCSPISGHRSVSWYQQTPGQGLQFLFEYFSETQRNKGNFPGRFSGRQFSNSRSEMNVSTLELGDSALYLCASSFPLGQVLQETQYFGPGTRLLVL.

The CDR3 coding sequence is TGTGCCAGCAGCCCCGGGACAGGTGATACTTTCTTT. It yields the protein CASSPGTGDTFF. The chain carries TRBV28 and TRBJ1-1; 8 positions agree with TRBD1. The CDR3 is 12 residues long. CDR1 MDHEN and CDR2 SYDVKM come from the germline V gene. After removal of 6 bases from V and 12 bases from J, the junction contained 9 bases not matched to a gene.

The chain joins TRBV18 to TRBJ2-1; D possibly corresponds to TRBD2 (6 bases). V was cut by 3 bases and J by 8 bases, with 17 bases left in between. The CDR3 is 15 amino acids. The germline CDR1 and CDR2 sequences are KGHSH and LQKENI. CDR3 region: CASSPPGGASDEQFF. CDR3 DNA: TGTGCCAGCTCACCGCCCGGGGGAGCATCGGATGAGCAGTTCTTC. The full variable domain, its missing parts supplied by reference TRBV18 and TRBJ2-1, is NAGVMQNPRHLVRRRGQEARLRCSPMKGHSHVYWYRQLPEEGLKFMVYLQKENIIDESGMPKERFSAEFPKEGPSILRIQQVVRGDSAAYFCASSPPGGASDEQFFGPGTRLTVL.

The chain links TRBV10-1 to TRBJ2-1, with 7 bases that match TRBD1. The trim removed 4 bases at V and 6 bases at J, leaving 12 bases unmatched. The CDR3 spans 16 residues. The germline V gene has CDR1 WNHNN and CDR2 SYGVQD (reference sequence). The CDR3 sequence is CASSANKGDSVNEQFF. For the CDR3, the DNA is TGCGCCAGCAGTGCGAATAAAGGGGACAGCGTCAATGAGCAGTTCTTC.

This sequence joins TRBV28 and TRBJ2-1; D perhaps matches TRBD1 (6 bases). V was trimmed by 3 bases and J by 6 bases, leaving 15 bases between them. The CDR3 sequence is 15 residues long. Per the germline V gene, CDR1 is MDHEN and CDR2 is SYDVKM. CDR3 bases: TGTGCCAGCAGTTTTTCAGGGGCGCTATCCAATGAGCAGTTCTTC. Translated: CASSFSGALSNEQFF.

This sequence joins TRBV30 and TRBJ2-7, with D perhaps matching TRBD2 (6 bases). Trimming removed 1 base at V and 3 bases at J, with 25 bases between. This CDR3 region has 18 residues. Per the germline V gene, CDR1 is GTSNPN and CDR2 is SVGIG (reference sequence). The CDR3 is CAWSDWFVVGRDDYEQYF. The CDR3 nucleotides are TGTGCCTGGAGTGACTGGTTTGTGGTTGGGCGGGATGACTACGAGCAGTACTTC.

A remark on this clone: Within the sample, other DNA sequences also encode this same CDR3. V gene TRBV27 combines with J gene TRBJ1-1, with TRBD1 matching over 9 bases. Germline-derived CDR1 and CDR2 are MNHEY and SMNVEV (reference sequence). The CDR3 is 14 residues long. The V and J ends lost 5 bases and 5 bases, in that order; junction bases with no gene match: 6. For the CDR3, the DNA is TGTGCCAGCAGTAGAGACAGGGGGGGAACTGAAGCTTTCTTT. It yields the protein CASSRDRGGTEAFF.

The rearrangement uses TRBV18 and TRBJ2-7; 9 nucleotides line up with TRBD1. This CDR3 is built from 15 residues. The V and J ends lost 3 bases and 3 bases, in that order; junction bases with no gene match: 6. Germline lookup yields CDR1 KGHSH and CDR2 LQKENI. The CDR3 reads CASSPRDRVVYEQYF. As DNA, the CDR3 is TGTGCCAGCTCACCCCGGGACAGGGTTGTCTACGAGCAGTACTTC.